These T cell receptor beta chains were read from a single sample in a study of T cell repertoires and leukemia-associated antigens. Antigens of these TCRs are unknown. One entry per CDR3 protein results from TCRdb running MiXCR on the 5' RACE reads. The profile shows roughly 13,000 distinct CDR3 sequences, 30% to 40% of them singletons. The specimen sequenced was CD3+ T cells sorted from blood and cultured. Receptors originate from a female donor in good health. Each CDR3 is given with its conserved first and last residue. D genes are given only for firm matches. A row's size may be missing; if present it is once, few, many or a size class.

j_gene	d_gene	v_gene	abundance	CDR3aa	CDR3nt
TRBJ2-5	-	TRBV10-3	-	CAISGSEGYQETQYF	TGTGCCATCAGTGGATCTGAGGGGTACCAAGAGACCCAGTACTTC
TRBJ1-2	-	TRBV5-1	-	CASSPSPGNYGYTF	TGCGCCAGCAGCCCCAGTCCTGGCAACTATGGCTACACCTTC
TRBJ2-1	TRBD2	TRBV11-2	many	CASSLRLAGVRSYNEQFF	TGTGCCAGCAGCTTACGGCTAGCGGGAGTAAGGTCCTACAATGAGCAGTTCTTC
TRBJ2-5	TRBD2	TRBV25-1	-	CASQYTSGRLGETQYF	TGTGCCAGCCAATATACTAGCGGGCGTCTGGGGGAGACCCAGTACTTC
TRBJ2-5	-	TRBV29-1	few	CSVSPNPLETQYF	TGCAGCGTTTCCCCCAATCCTCTGGAGACCCAGTACTTC
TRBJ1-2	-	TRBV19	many	CASSPDRYSNYGYTF	TGTGCCAGTAGTCCCGACAGGTACTCTAACTATGGCTACACCTTC
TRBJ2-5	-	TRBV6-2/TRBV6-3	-	CASSLRTETQYF	TGTGCCAGCAGTCTCAGGACGGAGACCCAGTACTTC
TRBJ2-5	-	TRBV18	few	CASSPEGIETQYF	TGTGCCAGCTCACCGGAAGGGATCGAGACCCAGTACTTC
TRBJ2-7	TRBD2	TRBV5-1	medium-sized	CASSLWTSGRASEQYF	TGCGCCAGCAGCCTCTGGACTAGCGGGAGGGCCAGCGAGCAGTACTTC
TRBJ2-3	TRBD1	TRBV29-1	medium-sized	CSVEGDSGHTDTQYF	TGCAGCGTTGAAGGGGACAGCGGACACACAGATACGCAGTATTTT
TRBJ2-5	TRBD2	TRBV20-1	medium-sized	CSASRAGVEETQYF	TGCAGTGCTAGCAGAGCGGGAGTCGAAGAGACCCAGTACTTC
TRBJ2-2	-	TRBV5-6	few	CASSFFAATNTGELFF	TGTGCCAGCAGCTTTTTTGCGGCTACGAACACCGGGGAGCTGTTTTTT
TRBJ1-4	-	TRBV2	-	CPSSATRRRGKLFF	TGTCCCAGCAGTGCGACCAGAAGGAGGGGAAAACTGTTTTTT
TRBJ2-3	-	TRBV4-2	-	CASSGGTPGLGPDTQYF	TGTGCCAGCAGCGGAGGGACGCCGGGACTTGGGCCAGATACGCAGTATTTT
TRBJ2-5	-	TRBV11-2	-	CASSLRGDAQETQHF	TGTGCCAGCAGCTTGCGTGGCGATGCCCAAGAGACCCAGCACTTC
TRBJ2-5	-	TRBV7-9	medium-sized	CASSLTPRDGQETQYF	TGTGCCAGCAGCTTAACACCCCGGGACGGACAAGAGACCCAGTACTTC
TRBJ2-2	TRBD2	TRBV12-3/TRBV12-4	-	CASSPQLADNTGKLFF	TGTGCCAGCAGTCCTCAACTAGCGGATAACACCGGGAAGCTGTTTTTT
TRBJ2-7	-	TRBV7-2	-	CASSLASGSSYEQYF	TGTGCCAGCAGCTTGGCCTCGGGCTCCTCCTACGAGCAGTACTTC
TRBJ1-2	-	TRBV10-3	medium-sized	CAIRQIPYGYTF	TGTGCCATCAGGCAAATCCCTTATGGCTACACCTTC
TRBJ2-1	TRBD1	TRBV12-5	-	CASGPGQSYNARFF	TGTGCTAGTGGTCCGGGACAGTCCTACAATGCGCGGTTCTTC
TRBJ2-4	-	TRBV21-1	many	CASSKERWGLGNIQYF	-
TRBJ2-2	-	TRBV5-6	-	CASNQGIEELFF	TGTGCCAGCAACCAAGGGATCGAGGAGCTGTTTTTT
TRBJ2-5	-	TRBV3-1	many	CASSQELRAWETQYF	TGTGCCAGCAGCCAAGAATTGCGAGCGTGGGAGACCCAGTACTTC
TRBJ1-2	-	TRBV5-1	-	CAGSRDLGGYTF	TGCGCCGGCAGCAGGGACCTAGGAGGCTACACCTTC
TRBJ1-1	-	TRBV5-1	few	CASSLGHKNTEAFF	TGCGCCAGCAGCTTGGGACACAAGAACACTGAAGCTTTCTTT
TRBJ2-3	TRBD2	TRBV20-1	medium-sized	CSASLSSGNTDTQYF	TGCAGTGCTAGTTTGTCTAGCGGAAACACAGATACGCAGTATTTT
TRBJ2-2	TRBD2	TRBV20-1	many	CSAREAGRDTGELFF	TGCAGTGCTAGGGAAGCGGGAAGGGACACCGGGGAGCTGTTTTTT
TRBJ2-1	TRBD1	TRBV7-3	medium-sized	CASSTRQGNEQFF	TGTGCCAGCAGCACTCGACAGGGCAATGAGCAGTTCTTC
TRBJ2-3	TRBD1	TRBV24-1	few	CATSAPDRVGTDTQYF	TGTGCCACCAGTGCCCCCGACAGGGTAGGCACAGATACGCAGTATTTT
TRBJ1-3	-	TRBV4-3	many	CASSQDMAGTGNTIYF	TGCGCCAGCAGCCAAGATATGGCAGGCACTGGAAACACCATATATTTT
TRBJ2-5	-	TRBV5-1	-	CAGRRDKQETRYF	TGCGCCGGCAGACGGGACAAGCAAGAGACCCGGTACTTC
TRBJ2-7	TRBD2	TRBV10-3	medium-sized	CAISEGLAVSPEQYF	TGTGCCATCAGTGAAGGACTAGCGGTTTCCCCCGAGCAGTACTTC
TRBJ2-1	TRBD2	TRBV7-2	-	CASSPRRLAGGPDEQFF	TGTGCCAGCAGCCCCCGCCGACTAGCGGGAGGTCCCGATGAGCAGTTCTTC
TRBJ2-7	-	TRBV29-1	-	CSVADPLKSYDEQYF	TGCAGCGTTGCCGACCCCCTCAAGAGTTACGACGAGCAGTACTTC
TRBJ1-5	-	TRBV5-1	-	CASGLEGGRPADTQHF	TGCGCCAGCGGCTTGGAAGGGGGAAGGCCAGCAGATACGCAGCATTTT
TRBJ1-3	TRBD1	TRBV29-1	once	CSVAGQGNTIYF	TGCAGCGTCGCGGGACAGGGAAACACCATATATTTT
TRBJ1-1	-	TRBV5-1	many	CASTVWGGDTEAFF	TGCGCCAGCACCGTTTGGGGCGGGGACACTGAAGCTTTCTTT
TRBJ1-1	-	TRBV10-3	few	CAIKASLGRTEAFF	TGTGCCATCAAGGCCAGCCTAGGGCGCACTGAAGCTTTCTTT
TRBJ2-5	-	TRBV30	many	CAWKPPETQYF	TGTGCCTGGAAACCCCCAGAGACCCAGTACTTC
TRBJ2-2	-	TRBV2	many	CASRQGRGNTGELFF	TGTGCCAGCAGACAGGGAAGGGGGAACACCGGGGAGCTGTTTTTT
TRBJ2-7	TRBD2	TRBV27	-	CASSRRLAGTYKQYF	TGTGCCAGCAGTCGAAGACTAGCGGGGACCTACAAGCAGTACTTC
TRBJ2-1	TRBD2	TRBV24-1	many	CATSGLAGDDPNEQFF	TGTGCCACCAGTGGCCTAGCGGGAGATGACCCAAATGAGCAGTTCTTC
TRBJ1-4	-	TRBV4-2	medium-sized	CASSQDRSGPNEKLFF	TGTGCCAGCAGCCAAGATAGATCGGGGCCTAATGAAAAACTGTTTTTT
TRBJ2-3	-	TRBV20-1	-	CSAGITDTQYF	TGCAGTGCTGGCATCACAGATACGCAGTATTTT
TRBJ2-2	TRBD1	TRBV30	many	CAWVGTENTGELFF	TGTGCCTGGGTAGGGACAGAGAACACCGGGGAGCTGTTTTTT
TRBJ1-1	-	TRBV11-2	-	CASKTRQGNTEAFF	TGTGCTAGCAAAACTCGGCAGGGCAACACTGAAGCTTTCTTT
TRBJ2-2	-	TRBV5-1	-	CASSFQNTGELFF	TGCGCCAGCAGCTTCCAAAACACCGGGGAGCTGTTTTTT
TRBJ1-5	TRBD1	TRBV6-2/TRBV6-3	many	CASSWSPSDRGPSSNQPQHF	TGTGCCAGCAGTTGGTCCCCTTCGGACAGGGGCCCAAGTAGCAATCAGCCCCAGCATTTT
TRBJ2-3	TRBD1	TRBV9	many	CASSVVPGGDTQYF	TGTGCCAGCAGCGTAGTCCCAGGGGGAGATACGCAGTATTTT
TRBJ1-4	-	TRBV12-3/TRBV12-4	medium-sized	CASSGSLREKLFF	TGTGCCAGCTCGGGCAGCCTCCGGGAAAAACTGTTTTTT
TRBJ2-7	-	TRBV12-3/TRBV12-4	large	CASSQGTYEQYF	TGTGCCAGCAGTCAGGGGACCTACGAGCAGTACTTC
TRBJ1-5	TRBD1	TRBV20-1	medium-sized	CSARMDRPSNQPQHF	TGCAGTGCGAGAATGGACAGGCCTAGCAATCAGCCCCAGCATTTT
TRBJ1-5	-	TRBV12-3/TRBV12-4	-	CASRVASQPRHF	TGTGCCAGCAGGGTGGCTTCCCAGCCCCGGCATTTT
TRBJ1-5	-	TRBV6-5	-	CASSCGTTEQSAQHF	TGTGCCAGCAGTTGCGGGACAACCGAGCAATCAGCCCAGCATTTT
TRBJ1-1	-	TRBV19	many	CASSIVAGNTEAFF	TGTGCCAGTAGTATAGTTGCAGGGAACACTGAAGCTTTCTTT
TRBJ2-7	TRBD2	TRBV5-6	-	CASSLRGGRAYDTGELYF	TGTGCCAGCAGCCTCCGTGGCGGGAGGGCCTATGACACCGGGGAGCTGTACTTC
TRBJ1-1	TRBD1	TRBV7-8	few	CASSFRGTGEEGTEAFF	TGTGCCAGCAGCTTCCGAGGGACAGGGGAAGAGGGCACTGAAGCTTTCTTT
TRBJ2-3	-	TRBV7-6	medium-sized	CASSPGPYTDTQYF	TGTGCCAGCAGCCCGGGCCCCTACACAGATACGCAGTATTTT
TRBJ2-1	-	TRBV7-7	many	CASSHDHGFEQFF	TGTGCTAGCAGCCACGATCATGGCTTTGAGCAGTTCTTC
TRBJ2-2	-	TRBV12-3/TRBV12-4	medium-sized	CASIQGHGELFF	TGTGCCAGCATCCAGGGGCACGGGGAGCTGTTTTTT